Presented here are 23 T cell receptor beta chains from one specimen sequenced in a study of identical twins. Each CDR3 protein is one row after TCRdb ran MiXCR on the 5' RACE reads. The sample comprises about 550,000 distinct CDR3 sequences, more than 20% of which are singletons, and about 0.5% rests with the top ten. The same sample was also studied in work on yellow fever vaccine responses in identical twins.

The source material was CD4+ T cells sorted from blood. The receptor set was obtained from a woman aged 18-35 years in good health.

Only a few counts were recorded for this clonotype. The V gene is TRBV2, the J gene TRBJ2-2; TRBD1 might be the D (5 bases). The CDR3 covers 13 residues. Trimming shortened V by 6 bases and J by 3 bases, and 8 bases separated the two germline ends. In germline, CDR1 is SNHLY, CDR2 FYNNEI. CDR3 residues: CASRDTYTGELFF. Written as DNA, the CDR3 is TGTGCCAGCAGGGACACCTACACCGGGGAGCTGTTTTTT.

This clonotype came up a few times. The V and J genes are TRBV25-1 and TRBJ2-2; 7 positions agree with TRBD1. The CDR3 has 14 residues. Losses at the gene ends were 5 bases for V and 7 bases for J; bases not matched to a gene: 7. Germline assignment: CDR1 MGHDK and CDR2 SYGVNS. The CDR3 sequence: CASSLQGDRGELFF. In DNA form, the CDR3 reads TGTGCCAGCAGTCTCCAGGGGGACCGCGGGGAGCTGTTTTTT.

This clonotype was picked up a small number of times. The genes are TRBV11-1 and TRBJ2-1, with D hard to call. V lost 2 bases, J lost 0 bases, and 8 bases lay in between. CDR1 is SGHAT, CDR2 FQDESV, per germline (reference sequence). This CDR3 has 15 amino acids. The CDR3 sequence: CASSLSKSSYNEQFF. Here the CDR3 DNA reads TGTGCCAGCAGCTTAAGTAAGAGCTCCTACAATGAGCAGTTCTTC. The whole variable domain, remainder taken from reference TRBV11-1 and TRBJ2-1, is EAEVAQSPRYKITEKSQAVAFWCDPISGHATLYWYRQILGQGPELLVQFQDESVVDDSQLPKDRFSAERLKGVDSTLKIQPAELGDSAMYLCASSLSKSSYNEQFFGPGTRLTVL.

This clonotype turned up a few times. CDR3 nucleotides: TGCAGCGTTGAAGCGACATTGAACACTGAAGCTTTCTTT. Encoded protein: CSVEATLNTEAFF. The V call is TRBV29-1, the J call TRBJ1-1; D is ambiguous. Germline V gene sequence: CDR1 SQVTM, CDR2 ANQGSEA. The germline V and J ends were trimmed by 1 base and 0 bases, with 6 bases remaining between them. This CDR3 comprises 13 residues.

This clonotype was counted a few times. The V gene is TRBV20-1, the J gene TRBJ2-7; 7 bases agree with TRBD1. V shed 0 bases, J shed 6 bases, and the junction held 8 bases outside the gene matches. CDR1 is DFQATT, CDR2 SNEGSKA, per germline (reference sequence). This CDR3 is 14 amino acids long. The CDR3 sequence is CSARDPRDSSEQYF. DNA of the CDR3: TGCAGTGCTAGAGATCCCCGGGACAGTAGCGAGCAGTACTTC.

CDR3 nucleotides: TGCAGTGCCCCTGATTATGTTAGCGGGAGCAATGAGCAGTTCTTC. The encoded protein is CSAPDYVSGSNEQFF. This chain joins TRBV20-1 and TRBJ2-1; 9 positions match TRBD2. The CDR3 loop spans 15 amino acids. Looked up from germline, CDR1 is DFQATT and CDR2 is SNEGSKA (reference sequence). V gave up 6 bases and J gave up 6 bases; unmatched junction bases: 12.

This clonotype has more than one count but fewer than ten. The rearrangement uses TRBV12-3 or TRBV12-4 and TRBJ1-2; perhaps TRBD1 as D (6 bases). This CDR3 has 14 residues. V gave up 6 bases and J gave up 8 bases, with 19 bases separating them. This CDR3 reads CASSTRGGVGGYTF. In nucleotides, the CDR3 is TGTGCCAGCAGCACTCGAGGGGGGGTGGGAGGCTACACCTTC.

This clonotype has just a few counts. The chain couples TRBV4-1 to TRBJ2-5, with 8 bases fitting TRBD1. Germline-derived CDR1 and CDR2 are MGHRA and YSYEKL. The CDR3 spans 13 residues. Losses at the gene ends were 2 bases for V and 5 bases for J; bases not matched to a gene: 1. The chain's CDR3 is CASSQTGGETQYF. CDR3 nucleotides: TGCGCCAGCAGCCAAACAGGGGGGGAGACCCAGTACTTC.

The chain has TRBV20-1 and TRBJ2-5, with 10 bases identical to TRBD1. The length of the CDR3 is 14 residues. Germline CDR1 is DFQATT and CDR2 is SNEGSKA (reference sequence). With V trimmed by 7 bases and J by 4 bases, 9 bases remained unmatched. The CDR3 protein is CSVGPTGGRETQYF. For the CDR3, the DNA is TGCAGTGTTGGACCGACAGGGGGCAGAGAGACCCAGTACTTC.

This clonotype has more than one count but fewer than ten. The V and J genes are TRBV6-1 and TRBJ1-5; unclear D gene. The V end lost 7 bases, the J end lost 6 bases, and 16 bases lay between the germline ends. The CDR3 is made up of 14 amino acids. The germline CDR1 and CDR2 sequences are MNHNS and SASEGT. DNA of the CDR3: TGTGCCAGCATGATGCGGGGAGGTGTTCAGCCCCAGCATTTT. This encodes CASMMRGGVQPQHF.

This clonotype was observed a handful of times. The chain is built from TRBV24-1 and TRBJ1-5, with D possibly matching TRBD1 (5 bases). Germline V lookup: CDR1 KGHDR, CDR2 SFDVKD. This CDR3 comprises 14 residues. Trimming took 4 bases from V and 7 from J, leaving 13 bases between them. The CDR3 sequence: CATSDPGRGQPQHF. The CDR3 DNA sequence: TGTGCCACCAGTGACCCGGGGAGGGGCCAGCCCCAGCATTTT.

Concerning this clonotype: Its ends do not fully match the called genes, so a read error is possible. The chain recombines TRBV12-3 or TRBV12-4 with TRBJ1-1; D is ambiguous. The CDR3 sequence is 12 residues long. The CDR3 DNA reads as TGTGCCAGCAGTTTAGCAACACAACTTTCCGTCTTT. Translation: CASSLATQLSVF.

There are a few counts of this clonotype. The chain couples TRBV3-1 to TRBJ1-6; no clear D. There are 16 residues in the CDR3. Germline V gene lookup returns CDR1 LGHDT and CDR2 YNNKEL (reference sequence). The ends were cut back, 0 bases at V and 4 bases at J, with 10 bases in the middle. The CDR3 nucleotides are TGTGCCAGCAGCCAAGATCCCGGGTCATATAATTCACCCCTCCACTTT. Protein product: CASSQDPGSYNSPLHF.

This clonotype showed up just a few times. This chain's CDR3 is CASKVRQATYEQYF. The CDR3 region has the DNA TGTGCCAGCAAGGTTAGGCAGGCGACCTACGAGCAGTACTTC. The chain couples TRBV6-1 to TRBJ2-7; D gene uncertain. Germline V CDR1 and CDR2: MNHNS, SASEGT. Trimming took 7 bases from V and 2 from J, leaving 15 bases between them. The CDR3 loop spans 14 amino acids.

This clonotype was seen only a few times. V is TRBV7-2 and J is TRBJ2-1; 11 positions agree with TRBD2. Per the germline V gene, CDR1 is SGHTA and CDR2 is FQGNSA. The CDR3 totals 15 residues. V was pared by 2 bases and J by 7 bases, with 4 bases of the junction left unmatched. The CDR3 coding sequence is TGTGCCAGCAGCTTAACTAGCGGGGGTTCGAATGAGCAGTTCTTC. Its protein is CASSLTSGGSNEQFF.

This clonotype was detected only a few times. The chain employs TRBV7-9 and TRBJ2-1; D might be TRBD2 (6 bases). V lost 5 bases and J 8 bases, leaving 16 bases between the germline ends. From germline, CDR1 is SEHNR and CDR2 FQNEAQ (reference sequence). The CDR3 covers 14 residues. The CDR3 nucleotides read TGTGCCAGCAGCCCCTGGGACTTCGGGGATGAGCAGTTCTTC. Translation gives CASSPWDFGDEQFF.

V and J are TRBV12-3 or TRBV12-4 and TRBJ2-2; no clear D gene. V dropped 10 bases and J dropped 6 bases, with 24 bases sitting between them. This CDR3 has 16 residues. Here the CDR3 reads CATTGRWMSGPGELFF. CDR3 in DNA: TGTGCCACCACCGGAAGGTGGATGAGTGGGCCCGGGGAGCTGTTTTTT.

This clonotype showed up just a few times. The chain couples TRBV6-1 to TRBJ2-1, with 9 bases lining up with TRBD1. Germline lookup yields CDR1 MNHNS and CDR2 SASEGT. This CDR3 comprises 14 residues. Losses at the gene ends were 6 bases for V and 7 bases for J; bases not matched to a gene: 7. The CDR3 reads CASSSGTGLNEQFF. For the CDR3, the DNA is TGTGCCAGCAGCTCAGGGACAGGGTTAAATGAGCAGTTCTTC.

This clonotype was detected a few times. The chain carries TRBV4-2 and TRBJ2-3; 7 nucleotides line up with TRBD2. This CDR3 is 15 amino acids long. CDR1 and CDR2 from the germline V gene are LGHNA and YNFKEQ. The V and J ends lost 4 bases and 1 base, in that order; junction bases with no gene match: 5. The CDR3, as DNA: TGTGCCAGCAGCCGCGGGAGTGGGGGCACAGATACGCAGTATTTT. Translation gives CASSRGSGGTDTQYF.

The table lists this clonotype with a few counts. The gene calls are TRBV6-5 and TRBJ2-6; tentatively, D is TRBD1 (6 bases). Germline loops: CDR1 MNHEY, CDR2 SVGAGI. CDR3 length: 17 residues. V gave up 4 bases and J gave up 4 bases, with 17 bases separating them. The CDR3 sequence: CASSSKPGVWGANVLTF. The CDR3 DNA follows: TGTGCCAGCAGTTCTAAACCAGGGGTATGGGGGGCCAACGTCCTGACTTTC.

This clonotype came up a few times. This chain joins TRBV7-9 and TRBJ1-1; D call uncertain. The CDR3 length is 14 residues. Trimming pared 0 bases from V and 4 bases from J, leaving 9 bases between. Germline V gene sequence: CDR1 SEHNR, CDR2 FQNEAQ (reference sequence). The CDR3 here is CASSLAMVPTEAFF. CDR3 DNA sequence: TGTGCCAGCAGCTTAGCGATGGTACCCACTGAAGCTTTCTTT.

This clonotype was recorded at least ten times. The chain couples TRBV7-2 to TRBJ2-5; no clear D. Germline values: CDR1 SGHTA, CDR2 FQGNSA. Trimming took 1 base from V and 5 from J, leaving 8 bases between them. The CDR3 consists of 13 residues. CDR3 DNA: TGTGCCAGCAGCTTAGGCCGTGGGGAGACCCAGTACTTC. This translates into CASSLGRGETQYF.

In this sample, this clonotype turned up a few times. CDR3 region: CASSLSRITEAFF. The CDR3 DNA sequence: TGTGCCAGCAGCTTAAGCCGGATCACTGAAGCTTTCTTT. The chain recombines TRBV7-3 with TRBJ1-1; D gene ambiguous. The germline V gene has CDR1 SGHTA and CDR2 FQGTGA. V dropped 1 base and J dropped 4 bases, with 7 bases sitting between them. This CDR3 is 13 amino acids long.